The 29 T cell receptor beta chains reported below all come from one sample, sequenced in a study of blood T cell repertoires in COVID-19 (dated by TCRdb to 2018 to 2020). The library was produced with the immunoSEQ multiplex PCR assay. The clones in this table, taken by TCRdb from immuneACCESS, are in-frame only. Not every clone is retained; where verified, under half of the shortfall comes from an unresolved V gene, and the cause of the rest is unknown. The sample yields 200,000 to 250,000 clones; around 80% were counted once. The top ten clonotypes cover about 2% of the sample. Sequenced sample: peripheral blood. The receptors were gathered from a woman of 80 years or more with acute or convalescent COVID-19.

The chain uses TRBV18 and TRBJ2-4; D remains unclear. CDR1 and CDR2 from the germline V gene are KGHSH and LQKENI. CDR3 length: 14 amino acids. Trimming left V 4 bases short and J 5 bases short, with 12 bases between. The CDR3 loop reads CASSQVSQENIQYF. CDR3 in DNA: TGTGCCAGCTCACAGGTCTCGCAGGAAAACATTCAGTACTTC.

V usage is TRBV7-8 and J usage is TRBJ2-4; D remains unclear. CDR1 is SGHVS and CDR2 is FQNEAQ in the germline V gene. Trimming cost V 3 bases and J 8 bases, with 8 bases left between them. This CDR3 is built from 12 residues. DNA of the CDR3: TGTGCCAGCAGCTTCACACGGGACATTCAGTACTTC. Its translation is CASSFTRDIQYF.

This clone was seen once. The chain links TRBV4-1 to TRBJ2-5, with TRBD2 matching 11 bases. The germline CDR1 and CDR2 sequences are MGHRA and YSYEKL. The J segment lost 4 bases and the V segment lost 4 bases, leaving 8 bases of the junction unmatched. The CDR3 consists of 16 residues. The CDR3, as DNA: TGCGCCAGCAGCCGCCGGACTAGCGGGTTGGGAGAGACCCAGTACTTC. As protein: CASSRRTSGLGETQYF.

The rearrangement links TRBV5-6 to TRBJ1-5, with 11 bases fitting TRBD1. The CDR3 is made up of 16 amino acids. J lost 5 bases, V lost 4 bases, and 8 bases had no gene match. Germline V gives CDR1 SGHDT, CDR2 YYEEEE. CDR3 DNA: TGTGCCAGCAGCGGCAGGACAGGGGGCTACTATCAGCCCCAGCATTTT. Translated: CASSGRTGGYYQPQHF.

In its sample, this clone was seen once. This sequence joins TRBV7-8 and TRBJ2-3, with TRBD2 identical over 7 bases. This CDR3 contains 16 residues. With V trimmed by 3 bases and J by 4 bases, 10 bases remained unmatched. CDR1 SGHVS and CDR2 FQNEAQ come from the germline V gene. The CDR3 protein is CASSFIPAGVPDTQYF. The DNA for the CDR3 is TGTGCCAGCAGCTTTATCCCGGCGGGAGTCCCAGATACGCAGTATTTT.

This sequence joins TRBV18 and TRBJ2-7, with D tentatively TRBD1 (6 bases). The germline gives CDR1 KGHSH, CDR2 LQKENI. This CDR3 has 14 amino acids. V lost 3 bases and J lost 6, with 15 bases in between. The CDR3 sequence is CASSPPGRGGEQYF. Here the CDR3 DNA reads TGTGCCAGCTCACCTCCCGGTAGAGGGGGCGAGCAGTACTTC.

The CDR3 protein is CASSEAPGNYGYTF. In DNA, the CDR3 is TGTGCCAGCAGTGAAGCGCCAGGTAACTATGGCTACACCTTC. V and J are TRBV6-1 and TRBJ1-2, with D uncertain. CDR1 and CDR2 from the germline V gene are MNHNS and SASEGT. The CDR3 is 14 amino acids. The V end was cut by 0 bases, the J end by 1 base, with 6 bases between.

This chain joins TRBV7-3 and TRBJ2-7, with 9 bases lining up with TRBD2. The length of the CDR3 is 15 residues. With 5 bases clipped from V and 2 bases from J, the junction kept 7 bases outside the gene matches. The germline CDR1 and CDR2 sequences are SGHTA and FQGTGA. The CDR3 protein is CASSLGGTSTYEQYF. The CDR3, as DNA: TGTGCCAGCAGCCTAGGCGGGACTAGCACCTACGAGCAGTACTTC.

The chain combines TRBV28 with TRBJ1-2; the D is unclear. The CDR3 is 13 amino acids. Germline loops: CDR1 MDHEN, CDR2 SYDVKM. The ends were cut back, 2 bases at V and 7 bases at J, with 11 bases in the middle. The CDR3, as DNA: TGTGCCAGCAGTTTAACCCCTAGGCGTGGCTACACCTTC. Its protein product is CASSLTPRRGYTF.

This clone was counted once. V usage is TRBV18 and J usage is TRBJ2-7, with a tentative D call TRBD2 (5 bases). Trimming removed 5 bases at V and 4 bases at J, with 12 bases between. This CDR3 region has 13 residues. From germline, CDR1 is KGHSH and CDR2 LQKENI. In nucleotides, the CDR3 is TGTGCCAGCTCATCCTCGGACTGGTACGAGCAGTACTTC. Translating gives CASSSSDWYEQYF.

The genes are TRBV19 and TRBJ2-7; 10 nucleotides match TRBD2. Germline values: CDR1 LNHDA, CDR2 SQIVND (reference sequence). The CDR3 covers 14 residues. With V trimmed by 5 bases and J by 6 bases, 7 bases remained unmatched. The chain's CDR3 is CASSPLAGASEQYF. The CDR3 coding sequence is TGTGCCAGTAGTCCTCTAGCGGGAGCGAGCGAGCAGTACTTC.

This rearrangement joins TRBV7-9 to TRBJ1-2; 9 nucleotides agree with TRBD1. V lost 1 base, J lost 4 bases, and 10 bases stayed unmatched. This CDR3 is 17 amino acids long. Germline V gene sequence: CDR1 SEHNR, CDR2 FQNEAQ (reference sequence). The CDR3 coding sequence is TGTGCCAGCAGCTTAGGGGGAGCCACAGGGGGCGTCTATGGCTACACCTTC. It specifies CASSLGGATGGVYGYTF.

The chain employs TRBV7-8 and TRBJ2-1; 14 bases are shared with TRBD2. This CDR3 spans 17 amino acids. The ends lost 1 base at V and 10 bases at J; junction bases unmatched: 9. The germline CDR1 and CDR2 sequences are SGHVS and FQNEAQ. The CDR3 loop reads CASSLGAPGLAGAEQFF. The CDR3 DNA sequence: TGTGCCAGCAGCTTAGGGGCCCCGGGACTAGCGGGGGCCGAGCAGTTCTTC.

The CDR3 protein is CASSAYPQGTGAYEQYF. The CDR3 coding sequence is TGCGCCAGCAGCGCCTATCCCCAGGGGACAGGAGCCTACGAGCAGTACTTC. The V call is TRBV5-1, the J call TRBJ2-7; 8 bases are a match to TRBD1. Losses at the gene ends were 4 bases for V and 2 bases for J; bases not matched to a gene: 14. The CDR3 is 17 amino acids. The germline CDR1 and CDR2 sequences are SGHRS and YFSETQ.

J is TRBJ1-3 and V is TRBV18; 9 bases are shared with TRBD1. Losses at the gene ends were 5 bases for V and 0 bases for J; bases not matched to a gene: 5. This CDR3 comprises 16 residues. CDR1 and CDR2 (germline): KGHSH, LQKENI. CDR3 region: CASSSGTGSSGNTIYF. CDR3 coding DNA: TGTGCCAGCTCATCCGGGACAGGGAGCTCTGGAAACACCATATATTTT.

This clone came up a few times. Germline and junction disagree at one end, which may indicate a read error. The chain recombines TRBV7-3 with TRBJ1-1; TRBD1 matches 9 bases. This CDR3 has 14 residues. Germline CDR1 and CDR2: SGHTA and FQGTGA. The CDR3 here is CASSITGGQTEAFF. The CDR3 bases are TGTGCCAGCAGCATAACAGGGGGCCAGACTGAAGCTTTCTTT.

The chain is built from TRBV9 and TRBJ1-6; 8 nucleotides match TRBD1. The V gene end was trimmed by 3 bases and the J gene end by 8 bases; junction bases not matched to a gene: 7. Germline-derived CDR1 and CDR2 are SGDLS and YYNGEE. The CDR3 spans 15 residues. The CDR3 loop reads CASSARTGWDSPLHF. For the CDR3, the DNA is TGTGCCAGCAGCGCTCGGACAGGGTGGGATTCACCCCTCCACTTT.

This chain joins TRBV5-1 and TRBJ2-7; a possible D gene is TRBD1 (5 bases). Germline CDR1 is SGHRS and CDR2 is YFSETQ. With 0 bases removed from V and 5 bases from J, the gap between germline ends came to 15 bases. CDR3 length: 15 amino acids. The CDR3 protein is CASSLEGITGHEQYF. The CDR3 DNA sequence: TGCGCCAGCAGCTTGGAGGGGATCACTGGGCACGAGCAGTACTTC.

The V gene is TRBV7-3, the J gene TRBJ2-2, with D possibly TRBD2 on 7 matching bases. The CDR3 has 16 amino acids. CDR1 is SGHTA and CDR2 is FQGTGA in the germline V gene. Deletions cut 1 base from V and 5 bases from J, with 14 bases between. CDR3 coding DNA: TGTGCCAGCAGCTTAATGTCGGGGGGCTCTACCGGGGAGCTGTTTTTT. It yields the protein CASSLMSGGSTGELFF. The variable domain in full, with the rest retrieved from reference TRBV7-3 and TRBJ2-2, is GAGVSQTPSNKVTEKGKYVELRCDPISGHTALYWYRQSLGQGPEFLIYFQGTGAADDSGLPNDRFFAVRPEGSVSTLKIQRTERGDSAVYLCASSLMSGGSTGELFFGEGSRLTVL.

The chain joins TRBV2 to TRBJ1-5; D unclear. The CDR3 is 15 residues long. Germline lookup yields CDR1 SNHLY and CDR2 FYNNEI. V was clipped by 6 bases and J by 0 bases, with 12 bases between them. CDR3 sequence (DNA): TGTGCCAGCAGCGCCCAAGGAGGTAGCAATCAGCCCCAGCATTTT. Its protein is CASSAQGGSNQPQHF.

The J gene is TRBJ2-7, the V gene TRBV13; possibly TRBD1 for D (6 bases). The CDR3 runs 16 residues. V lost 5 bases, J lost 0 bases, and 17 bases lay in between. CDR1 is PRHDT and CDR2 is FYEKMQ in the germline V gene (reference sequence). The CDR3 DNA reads TGTGCCAGCAGCCCGCTGACAGGTGAAAGCTCCTACGAGCAGTACTTC. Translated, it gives CASSPLTGESSYEQYF.

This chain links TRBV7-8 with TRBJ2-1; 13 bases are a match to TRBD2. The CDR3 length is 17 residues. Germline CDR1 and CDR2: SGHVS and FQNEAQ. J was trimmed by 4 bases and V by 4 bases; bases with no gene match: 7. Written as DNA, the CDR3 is TGTGCCAGCAGCTCAAGGACTAGCGGGAGAGGGTACAATGAGCAGTTCTTC. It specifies CASSSRTSGRGYNEQFF.

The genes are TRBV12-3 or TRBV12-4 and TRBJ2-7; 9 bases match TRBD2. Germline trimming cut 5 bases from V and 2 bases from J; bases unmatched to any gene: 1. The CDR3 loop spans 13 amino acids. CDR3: CASSRGRAYEQYF. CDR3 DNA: TGTGCCAGCAGTCGCGGGAGGGCCTACGAGCAGTACTTC.

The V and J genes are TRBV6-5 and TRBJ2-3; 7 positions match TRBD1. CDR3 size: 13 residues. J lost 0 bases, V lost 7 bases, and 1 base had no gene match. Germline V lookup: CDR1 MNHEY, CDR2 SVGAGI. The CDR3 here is CASNRGSTDTQYF. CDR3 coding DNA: TGTGCCAGCAACAGGGGAAGCACAGATACGCAGTATTTT.

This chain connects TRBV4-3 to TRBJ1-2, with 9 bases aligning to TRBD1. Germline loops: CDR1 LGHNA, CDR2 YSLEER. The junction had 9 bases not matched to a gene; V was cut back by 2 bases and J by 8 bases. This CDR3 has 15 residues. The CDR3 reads CASSQTGTGLEGYTF. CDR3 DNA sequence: TGCGCCAGCAGCCAAACTGGGACAGGGCTCGAAGGCTACACCTTC.

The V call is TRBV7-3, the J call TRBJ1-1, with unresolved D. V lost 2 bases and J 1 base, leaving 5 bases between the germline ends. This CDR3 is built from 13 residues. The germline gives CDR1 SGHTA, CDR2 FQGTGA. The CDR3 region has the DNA TGTGCCAGCAGCTTATATCGGAACACTGAAGCTTTCTTT. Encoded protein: CASSLYRNTEAFF.

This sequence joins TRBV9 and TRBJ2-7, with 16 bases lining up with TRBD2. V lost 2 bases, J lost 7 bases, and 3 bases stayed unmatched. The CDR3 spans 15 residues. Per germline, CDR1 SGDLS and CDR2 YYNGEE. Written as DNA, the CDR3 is TGTGCCAGCAGCGTTGGGACTAGCGGGAGGGATGAGCAGTACTTC. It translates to CASSVGTSGRDEQYF.

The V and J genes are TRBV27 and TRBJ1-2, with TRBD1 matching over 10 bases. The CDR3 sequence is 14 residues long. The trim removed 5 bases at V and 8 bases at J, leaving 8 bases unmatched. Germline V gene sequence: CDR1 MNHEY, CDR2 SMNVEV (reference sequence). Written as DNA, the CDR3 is TGTGCCAGCAGTCCCGCCGGGACAGGGGTCGGCTACACCTTC. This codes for CASSPAGTGVGYTF.

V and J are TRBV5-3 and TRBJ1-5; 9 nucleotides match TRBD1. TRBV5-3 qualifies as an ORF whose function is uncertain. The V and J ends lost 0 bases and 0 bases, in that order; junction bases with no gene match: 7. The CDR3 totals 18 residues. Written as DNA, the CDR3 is TGTGCCAGAAGCTTGGGGACAGGGGTTTGGTATAGCAATCAGCCCCAGCATTTT. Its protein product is CARSLGTGVWYSNQPQHF.